This is a list of T cell receptor beta chains from one sample in a study of T cell repertoires in cytomegalovirus infection. TCRdb fed the reads into MiXCR, producing one record per CDR3 protein. The sample records hundreds of thousands of distinct CDR3 sequences, roughly 30% being singletons. No antigen has been assigned to these receptors. The sequencing used cultured CD8+ T cells from PBMCs, collected from culture after CMV antigen stimulation. These receptor sequences come from a human donor in good health (CMV status not recorded). Some clones in this sample may be carry-over from other donors' samples. CDR3s include the opening cysteine and the closing phenylalanine or tryptophan. The D gene is left open where the match is weak. The size entry is marked missing in some rows and otherwise reads once, few, many or a size class.

TRBD2	TRBJ2-6	few	TRBV12-3/TRBV12-4	CASSSAGLAGGGGANVLTF	TGTGCCAGCAGTTCCGCGGGACTAGCGGGGGGGGGTGGGGCCAACGTCCTGACTTTC
NA	TRBJ1-1	NA	TRBV12-3/TRBV12-4	CASSLIQVDTEAFF	TGTGCCAGCAGCCTAATTCAAGTTGACACTGAAGCTTTCTTT
NA	TRBJ2-5	many	TRBV20-1	CSARGQVGETQYF	TGCAGTGCTAGAGGACAGGTCGGGGAGACCCAGTACTTC
NA	TRBJ2-4	few	TRBV9	CASSASGVGGNIQYF	TGTGCCAGCAGCGCCTCAGGGGTGGGGGGAAACATTCAGTACTTC
NA	TRBJ1-2	NA	TRBV27	CASSFRQMAYGYTF	TGTGCCAGCAGTTTTAGACAGATGGCCTATGGCTACACCTTC
NA	TRBJ1-5	NA	TRBV15	CAVRQPQHF	TGTGCCGTAAGGCAGCCCCAGCATTTT
NA	TRBJ1-1	few	TRBV9	CASSVGSQGTTEAFF	TGTGCCAGCAGCGTAGGGAGTCAGGGAACCACTGAAGCTTTCTTT
NA	TRBJ1-2	once	TRBV19	CASSIDLTEANYGYTF	TGTGCCAGTAGTATAGATCTGACGGAAGCTAACTATGGCTACACCTTC
NA	TRBJ2-1	NA	TRBV27	CASSLYAGAGVNEQFF	TGTGCCAGCAGTTTATATGCGGGGGCGGGGGTCAATGAGCAGTTCTTC
NA	TRBJ2-1	few	TRBV5-5	CASSLGPGLASYNEQFF	TGTGCCAGCAGCTTGGGCCCCGGCCTAGCTTCCTACAATGAGCAGTTCTTC
NA	TRBJ1-2	NA	TRBV4-3	CASSQDWGSLIGYTF	TGCGCCAGCAGCCAAGATTGGGGCAGCCTGATCGGCTACACCTTC